Listed below are T cell receptor beta chains from one sample, sequenced in a study of CD8 T cells in Susac syndrome. One entry per CDR3 protein, called by TCRdb with MiXCR from the immunoSEQ multiplex PCR reads. The table has about 290,000 distinct CDR3 sequences, about 88% seen once. Sequenced input: CD8+ T cells from PBMCs. All receptors derive from a human donor with multiple sclerosis. Each CDR3 is given with its conserved first and last residue. A D gene is named only where the DNA matches it firmly. Clone size appears in some rows only: once, few, many, or a class for an expanded clone.

CDR3nt: TGCAGTGCTAGCAACCCAGCGGGGACTTTCTATGAAGCTTTCTTT
CDR3aa: CSASNPAGTFYEAFF
d_gene: -
j_gene: TRBJ1-1
abundance: -
v_gene: TRBV20-1

CDR3nt: TGCAGTGCTAGAGGGAGGACAGGGGAAGAGACCCAGTACTTC
CDR3aa: CSARGRTGEETQYF
d_gene: TRBD1
j_gene: TRBJ2-5
abundance: -
v_gene: TRBV20-1

CDR3nt: TGTGCCAGCAGTTACTCGAGCCCCGAGAGGCCAAACACCGGGGAGCTGTTTTTT
CDR3aa: CASSYSSPERPNTGELFF
d_gene: -
j_gene: TRBJ2-2
abundance: -
v_gene: TRBV6-5

CDR3nt: TGTGCCAGCAGTATAGCGGGAGGCCCCAGCTCTGGGGCCAACGTCCTGACTTTC
CDR3aa: CASSIAGGPSSGANVLTF
d_gene: TRBD2
j_gene: TRBJ2-6
abundance: -
v_gene: TRBV2

CDR3nt: TGTGCCAGCAGCGTTGGCTCGTCCCCCAATGAGCAGTTCTTC
CDR3aa: CASSVGSSPNEQFF
d_gene: -
j_gene: TRBJ2-1
abundance: -
v_gene: TRBV9

CDR3nt: TGTGCCAGCACGGGGGGTAGCGGGAGGGCCTTCGGACAGTTCTTC
CDR3aa: CASTGGSGRAFGQFF
d_gene: TRBD2
j_gene: TRBJ2-1
abundance: -
v_gene: TRBV6-2/TRBV6-3

CDR3nt: TGTGCCAGCAGTCGTCCCGGAGGGGAGGCCCAAGAGACCCAGTACTTC
CDR3aa: CASSRPGGEAQETQYF
d_gene: -
j_gene: TRBJ2-5
abundance: -
v_gene: TRBV12-3/TRBV12-4

CDR3nt: TGTGCCAGCAGCCCCGGGACTAGCAATGAGCAGTTCTTC
CDR3aa: CASSPGTSNEQFF
d_gene: TRBD2
j_gene: TRBJ2-1
abundance: -
v_gene: TRBV9

CDR3nt: TGTGCCAGCAGTGAAGTACAGTCAGAGACCCAGTACTTC
CDR3aa: CASSEVQSETQYF
d_gene: -
j_gene: TRBJ2-5
abundance: few
v_gene: TRBV6-1

CDR3nt: TGTGCCAGCAGTCCCCCGGGACAGAAGTACTTC
CDR3aa: CASSPPGQKYF
d_gene: TRBD1
j_gene: TRBJ2-5
abundance: -
v_gene: TRBV12-3/TRBV12-4

CDR3nt: TGTGCCAGCAGCTTCCGGGGAAGCGAGCAGTACTTC
CDR3aa: CASSFRGSEQYF
d_gene: -
j_gene: TRBJ2-7
abundance: -
v_gene: TRBV7-9

CDR3nt: TGTGCCAGCAGCGTAGGGGGTGGCCCGAATGAAAAACTGTTTTTT
CDR3aa: CASSVGGGPNEKLFF
d_gene: -
j_gene: TRBJ1-4
abundance: -
v_gene: TRBV9

CDR3nt: TGTGCCTGGACCATTAAGACAGACACCGGGGAGCTGTTTTTT
CDR3aa: CAWTIKTDTGELFF
d_gene: -
j_gene: TRBJ2-2
abundance: -
v_gene: TRBV30

CDR3nt: TGTGCCAGCAGTTTCTCGCCTTCTTCCGGGACTAGCGGGAGGGCCTCCTACAATGAGCAGTTCTTC
CDR3aa: CASSFSPSSGTSGRASYNEQFF
d_gene: TRBD2
j_gene: TRBJ2-1
abundance: -
v_gene: TRBV6-2/TRBV6-3

CDR3nt: TGTGCCTGGAGTGGAGGAGGGGCGGGGGGCATCGCAGATACGCAGTATTTT
CDR3aa: CAWSGGGAGGIADTQYF
d_gene: TRBD2
j_gene: TRBJ2-3
abundance: -
v_gene: TRBV30

CDR3nt: TGTGCCAGCAGTCCGGGGATCCTTGCACGGGAGACCCAGTACTTC
CDR3aa: CASSPGILARETQYF
d_gene: -
j_gene: TRBJ2-5
abundance: -
v_gene: TRBV6-5

CDR3nt: TGTGCCAGCAGCTTGGGGGGCCCCAACGAGCAGTACTTC
CDR3aa: CASSLGGPNEQYF
d_gene: -
j_gene: TRBJ2-7
abundance: once
v_gene: TRBV5-6

CDR3nt: TGTGCCAGCCATGCCTGGACCTCACTTGAAGCTTTCTTT
CDR3aa: CASHAWTSLEAFF
d_gene: -
j_gene: TRBJ1-1
abundance: -
v_gene: TRBV19

CDR3nt: TGCAGTGCTAGTCGCGGGAGGGGCTCCTACAATGAGCAGTTCTTC
CDR3aa: CSASRGRGSYNEQFF
d_gene: TRBD2
j_gene: TRBJ2-1
abundance: -
v_gene: TRBV20-1

CDR3nt: TGCAGCGTGGAAAAGCCTGGGGGCGGTGCGCTGGTGCAGTACTTC
CDR3aa: CSVEKPGGGALVQYF
d_gene: -
j_gene: TRBJ2-7
abundance: once
v_gene: TRBV29-1

CDR3nt: TGTGCCAGACAGGGGGAGCCAGATACGCAGTATTTT
CDR3aa: CARQGEPDTQYF
d_gene: TRBD1
j_gene: TRBJ2-3
abundance: -
v_gene: TRBV2

CDR3nt: TGTGCCTGGAGTGTCAGCGGGAGCTCCTACAATGAGCAGTTCTTC
CDR3aa: CAWSVSGSSYNEQFF
d_gene: TRBD2
j_gene: TRBJ2-1
abundance: -
v_gene: TRBV30

CDR3nt: TGTGCCAGCAGCCCCTCGTTCAGCTCCTACGAGCAGTACTTC
CDR3aa: CASSPSFSSYEQYF
d_gene: -
j_gene: TRBJ2-7
abundance: once
v_gene: TRBV6-5

CDR3nt: TGTGCCAGCAGCCCCCGTACGGAAGTCGGGGACGAGCAGTACTTC
CDR3aa: CASSPRTEVGDEQYF
d_gene: -
j_gene: TRBJ2-7
abundance: -
v_gene: TRBV7-9

CDR3nt: TGTGCCACCAGCTTAACCACGGGCAATGAGCAGTTCTTC
CDR3aa: CATSLTTGNEQFF
d_gene: -
j_gene: TRBJ2-1
abundance: -
v_gene: TRBV11-3

CDR3nt: TGCGCCAGCAGCCAATTTATTGTAGGCACCGGGGAGCTGTTTTTT
CDR3aa: CASSQFIVGTGELFF
d_gene: -
j_gene: TRBJ2-2
abundance: once
v_gene: TRBV4-3

CDR3nt: TGTGCCAGCAGTCACGGGGGGACAGAAGAGACCCAGTACTTC
CDR3aa: CASSHGGTEETQYF
d_gene: -
j_gene: TRBJ2-5
abundance: -
v_gene: TRBV6-2/TRBV6-3

CDR3nt: TGTGCCAGCAGTTTAATTTCGTTTGGCAACACAGATACGCAGTATTTT
CDR3aa: CASSLISFGNTDTQYF
d_gene: -
j_gene: TRBJ2-3
abundance: -
v_gene: TRBV27

CDR3nt: TGTGCCAGCAGTGAACCTAGCGGGAGGGCCTACGAGCAGTACTTC
CDR3aa: CASSEPSGRAYEQYF
d_gene: TRBD2
j_gene: TRBJ2-7
abundance: -
v_gene: TRBV2

CDR3nt: TGTGCCAGCAGTCCCTCGGGGTGGCCCCAGCATTTT
CDR3aa: CASSPSGWPQHF
d_gene: -
j_gene: TRBJ1-5
abundance: -
v_gene: TRBV25-1

CDR3nt: TGTGCCAGTAGTGGGGCGGGAGGGTCCTACGAGCAGTACTTC
CDR3aa: CASSGAGGSYEQYF
d_gene: TRBD2
j_gene: TRBJ2-7
abundance: -
v_gene: TRBV19

CDR3nt: TGTGCCAGCAGCCCCTTCCTAGCGGGGGGCAATGAGCAGTTCTTC
CDR3aa: CASSPFLAGGNEQFF
d_gene: TRBD2
j_gene: TRBJ2-1
abundance: -
v_gene: TRBV12-3/TRBV12-4

CDR3nt: TGCAGCTCCTACTACTACAGGGGTCGGGATGAGCAGTTCTTC
CDR3aa: CSSYYYRGRDEQFF
d_gene: TRBD1
j_gene: TRBJ2-1
abundance: -
v_gene: TRBV29-1

CDR3nt: TGTGCCAGCAGCCTCCTAGCGGGGGGCCCTGATGAGCAGTTCTTC
CDR3aa: CASSLLAGGPDEQFF
d_gene: TRBD2
j_gene: TRBJ2-1
abundance: -
v_gene: TRBV12-3/TRBV12-4

CDR3nt: TGTGCCAGCAGTTTTACGGGGTGGGAGACCCAGTACTTC
CDR3aa: CASSFTGWETQYF
d_gene: -
j_gene: TRBJ2-5
abundance: -
v_gene: TRBV28

CDR3nt: TGTGCCAGCAGTTACGAGGGACAGAACACTGAAGCTTTCTTT
CDR3aa: CASSYEGQNTEAFF
d_gene: -
j_gene: TRBJ1-1
abundance: few
v_gene: TRBV6-5

CDR3nt: TGTGCCAGCAGCTTTCCCGCGACTGGGAGGGATGAGCAGTTCTTC
CDR3aa: CASSFPATGRDEQFF
d_gene: TRBD2
j_gene: TRBJ2-1
abundance: -
v_gene: TRBV7-9

CDR3nt: TGTGCCAGCTCCCCCGGGACTAGGTTGGATACGCAGTATTTT
CDR3aa: CASSPGTRLDTQYF
d_gene: TRBD2
j_gene: TRBJ2-3
abundance: -
v_gene: TRBV18